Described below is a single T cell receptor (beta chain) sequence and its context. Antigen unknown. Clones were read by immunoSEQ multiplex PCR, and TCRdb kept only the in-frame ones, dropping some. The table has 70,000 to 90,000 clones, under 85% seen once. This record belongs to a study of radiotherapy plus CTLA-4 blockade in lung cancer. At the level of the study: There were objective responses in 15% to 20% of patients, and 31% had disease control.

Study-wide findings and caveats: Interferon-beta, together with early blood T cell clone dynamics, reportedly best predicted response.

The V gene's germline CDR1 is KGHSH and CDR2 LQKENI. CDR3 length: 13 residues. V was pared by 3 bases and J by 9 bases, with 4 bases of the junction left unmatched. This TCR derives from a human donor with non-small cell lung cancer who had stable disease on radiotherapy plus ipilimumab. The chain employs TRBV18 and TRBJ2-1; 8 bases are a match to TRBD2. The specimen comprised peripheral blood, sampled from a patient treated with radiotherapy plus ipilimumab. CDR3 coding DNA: TGTGCCAGCTCACCGACTAGCGCGGGTGAGCAGTTCTTC. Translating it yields CASSPTSAGEQFF. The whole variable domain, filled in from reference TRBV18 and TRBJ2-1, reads NAGVMQNPRHLVRRRGQEARLRCSPMKGHSHVYWYRQLPEEGLKFMVYLQKENIIDESGMPKERFSAEFPKEGPSILRIQQVVRGDSAAYFCASSPTSAGEQFFGPGTRLTVL.